This TCR beta chain stems from a study of shared clonotypes between healthy human individuals. General observations from the study: What naive subsets generally showed was a larger estimated richness than memory subsets showed.

A remark on this clone: The antigen remains unidentified.

As defined, naive CD8 cells were CD45RO-negative and positively selected for CCR7, with terminally differentiated effector memory CD45RA+ cells excluded. Produced via immunoSEQ multiplex PCR; TCRdb's table is partial and in-frame only. The table has hundreds of thousands of clones, roughly nine tenths seen once. This CDR3 is 13 amino acids long. Germline V gives CDR1 MNHEY, CDR2 SMNVEV (reference sequence). The V end was cut by 1 base, the J end by 7 bases, with 8 bases between. The chain recombines TRBV27 with TRBJ2-1; D ambiguous. This clonotype was obtained from a man under 40 in good health. The source material was naive CD8+ T cells sorted from blood. The CDR3 DNA follows: TGTGCCAGCAGTTTATTTCCCTTTAATGAGCAGTTCTTC. It is translated as CASSLFPFNEQFF.